Listed below are T cell receptor beta chains from one sample, sequenced in a study of shared clonotypes between healthy human individuals. Profiling relied on immunoSEQ multiplex PCR, and the TCRdb table lists in-frame clones only, not all of them. The data hold approximately 710,000 clones, with about 90% observed a single time. Specimen: memory CD8+ T cells from PBMCs. Receptors originate from a man aged 18-30 years in good health. Some clones in this sample may be carry-over from other donors' samples. The CDR3 runs from the conserved cysteine through the conserved F or W.

>15|TRBV7-2|TRBJ2-5
CASSLEGWARETQYF
>14|TRBV7-9|TRBJ2-7
CASETEQWGSEQYF
>19|TRBV13|TRBJ2-5
CASSLKRGLAGIGQETQYF
>16|TRBV11-2|TRBJ1-4
CASSLVGGYANEKLFF
>15|TRBV7-9|TRBJ2-1
CASSWGQGAYNEQFF
>14|TRBV21-1|TRBJ2-5
CASIPGLQKETQYF
>16|TRBV7-2|TRBJ2-3
CASSLGTGGYTDTQYF
>13|TRBV19|TRBJ2-7
CASSIVGSGKQYF
>14|TRBV2|TRBJ1-2
CARGQGWAGYGYTF
>15|TRBV7-3|TRBJ2-1
CASSAPGQGNNEQFF
>14|TRBV27|TRBJ2-7
CASSTGGGYYEQYF
>12|TRBV5-6|TRBJ1-1
CASSADTAEAFF
>15|TRBV27|TRBJ2-3
CASSLRQGGPDTQYF
>15|TRBV27|TRBJ2-7
CASSDRDRESYEQYF
>15|TRBV28|TRBJ2-1
CASSTNSGAYNEQFF
>13|TRBV15|TRBJ2-1
CATSTRLAYEQFF
>18|TRBV28|TRBJ2-6
CASSLLDGAASGANVLTF
>12|TRBV11-2|TRBJ2-2
CASSFQIGELFF
>16|TRBV13|TRBJ2-7
CASSLGLRQGFNEQYF
>19|TRBV5-6|TRBJ2-6
CASSLDFGQTISGANVLTF
>11|TRBV11-2|TRBJ2-2
CASSLSGELFF
>14|TRBV27|TRBJ2-5
CASSSSIVGETQYF
>13|TRBV28|TRBJ2-1
CASSFPRFNEQFF
>14|TRBV4-1|TRBJ2-2
CASSPGQYTGELFF
>17|TRBV5-1|TRBJ2-3
CASSLGTSVQSTDTQYF
>14|TRBV10-1|TRBJ1-1
CASRFISLDTEAFF
>16|TRBV15|TRBJ2-3
CATSRGQAAFTDTQYF
>13|TRBV27|TRBJ2-5
CASSDRGDETQYF
>14|TRBV5-1|TRBJ2-7
CASSLGQGLNEQYF
>16|TRBV28|TRBJ2-4
CASSLVAEGIKNIQYF
>15|TRBV6-1|TRBJ1-5
CASSDEDYSNQPQHF
>16|TRBV9|TRBJ2-3
CASSVEGTGRTDTQYF
>13|TRBV6-5|TRBJ1-5
CASSYGPNQPQHF
>15|TRBV11-2|TRBJ2-7
CASSLDRDPLYEQYF
>13|TRBV5-6|TRBJ1-1
CASSLEKGSRAFF
>13|TRBV10-3|TRBJ1-1
CATGQGVNTEAFF
>20|TRBV28|TRBJ2-5
CASSLPRLAGGPGYQETQYF
>14|TRBV30|TRBJ2-7
CAGEGGVVVCEQYF
>13|TRBV19|TRBJ2-5
CASSISGKETQYF
>14|TRBV5-6|NA
CASSLARWGYEQYF
>13|TRBV27|TRBJ1-5
CASSLSGRQPQHF
>16|TRBV7-9|TRBJ2-4
CASSLNRGMAKNIQYF
>15|TRBV7-3|TRBJ2-1
CASSYQPSSYNEQFF
>16|TRBV18|TRBJ2-2
CASSPSPNSLSGELFF
>15|TRBV9|TRBJ1-3
CASSVAIGAGNTIYF
>14|TRBV28|TRBJ2-7
CASHPTGRPYEQYF
>12|TRBV29-1|TRBJ1-2
CSVSDIHYGYTF
>16|TRBV27|TRBJ2-7
CASSPLSPRGLNEQYF
>15|TRBV28|TRBJ2-1
CASSLTLSSYNEQFF
>15|TRBV4-1|TRBJ2-7
CASSQDPAGGYEQYF
>18|TRBV11-2|TRBJ1-1
CASSLPVSYAELNTEAFF